The entry below gives a single T cell receptor beta chain sequence along with its context. It lacks a known antigen. No quality values exist for individual bases; no much larger clone is one base distant. This specimen comes from a study of blood T cell repertoires in COVID-19 (dated by TCRdb to 2018 to 2020). Background for the entire study: Samples covering the acute and convalescent phases of COVID-19 were provided by collaborators in the United States, Italy and Spain. The samples were drawn from the first 160 participants of the ongoing ImmuneRACE study and from about 1,200 subjects provided by 6 global collaborators. The prospective study material was composed of cDNA or gDNA derived from T cells, B-cell-depleted T cells, or PBMCs. The dataset comprised deeply sampled blood TCRbeta repertoires from subjects exposed to, actively infected with, or recovered from COVID-19. Where available, HLA class I and class II types were obtained from metadata supplied by the sample provider rather than from assay-based typing. The repertoires were made available in a free public database intended to serve as a resource for research on the immune response to SARS-CoV-2. Sample metadata almost always included a de-identified subject ID, COVID-19 status, age in years and sex.

Participants in the prospective study were aged 18 to 89 years, lived in about two dozen United States geographic areas, and enrolled through a virtual design. In the prospective study, participants were assigned to cohorts based on the clinical history participants reported in a screening survey and a study questionnaire. Recovered participants in ImmuneRACE Cohort 3 were defined as having two consecutive negative NP/OP PCR tests, clearance from a healthcare professional, or resolution of symptoms. Each participant in the prospective study had whole blood, serum and a nasopharyngeal or oropharyngeal swab collected by mobile phlebotomists. Prospective study participants could optionally give additional blood draws and questionnaires over an approximately 2-month period. Prospective study blood samples were shipped either frozen or at room temperature before DNA extraction. Study-level results and caveats: How much clinical and demographic metadata was included differed by source and by participant, and the metadata was provided uncurated.

The CDR3 holds 11 amino acids from the cysteine to the phenylalanine. Only the CDR3 DNA is retained, 33 bases long and in frame from the first base. Looking up the germline V gene yields CDR1 MNHEY and CDR2 SVGAGI. V and J lose 1 base and 9 bases, and a span of 7 bases separates them. The immunoSEQ Assay, a bias-controlled multiplex PCR, was used to amplify TCRbeta CDR3 regions from genomic DNA. In the authors' own workflow: Nucleated cell counts per sample were estimated from amplification of reference gene primers within the assay. To quantify the absolute abundance of each unique TCRbeta CDR3 rearrangement, sequence reads were collapsed and filtered. For each sample, productive Simpson clonality was calculated as the square root of Simpson's diversity index across productive rearrangements. TCRdb limited this immuneACCESS table to in-frame rearrangements with V and J called. A share of clones is missing; checked studies link under half to unresolved V genes, and the rest is unexplained. Clone size and the V and J calls come from that table; the DNA yielded D and trimming. The sample table holds about 380,000 clones, of which more than 75% were seen once. Together, the top ten hold around 1.2% of the sample.

The chain is assembled from TRBV6-5 and TRBJ2-7; the D segment could be TRBD1, given 5 matching bases. Sequenced sample: PBMCs or T cells enriched from blood (not recorded which). This TCR derives from a woman aged 18-35 years who had recovered from COVID-19. The CDR3 loop reads CASSYWGGQYF. The DNA is TGTGCCAGCAGTTACTGGGGCGGGCAGTACTTC.